This T cell receptor (beta chain) was profiled in a study of T cells in Graves' hyperthyroidism and ophthalmopathy (dated by TCRdb to between 2018 and 2021). The study in broad terms: Peripheral blood samples were taken at the time of initial diagnosis, prior to any treatment. The paper reports TCR Vbeta CDR3 sequencing of some 140 peripheral blood samples: around 45 ophthalmopathy, roughly 74 hyperthyroidism and around 17 progressor patients. In addition, the study compared T-cell repertoires in thyroid tissue and in blood from roughly six Graves' hyperthyroidism patients. TCR V-J signatures able to tell the groups apart were searched for in a discovery cohort of approximately 95 patients, of whom under 45 had Graves' ophthalmopathy and around 57 had stable Graves' hyperthyroidism. Prospective prediction of ophthalmopathy was tested in an independent validation cohort of approximately 19 hyperthyroidism patients and roughly 16 patients who later progressed to ophthalmopathy. The approximately 98 discovery patients were randomly divided into training and test sets at a 7:3 ratio. After sampling, hyperthyroidism patients received methimazole starting at 30 mg daily, and ophthalmopathy patients received high-dose intravenous methylprednisolone.

The CDR3 measures 14 amino acids from cysteine to phenylalanine. Kept here is only the CDR3 DNA, which spans 42 bases and is read in frame from base 1. Trimming takes 5 bases from V and 0 bases from J, and the germline ends sit 11 bases apart. Sequences DFQATT (CDR1) and SNEGSKA (CDR2) are obtained from the germline V gene (reference sequence). To note about this clonotype: The target of this receptor is not known. Within one base of it there is no much larger clone, and no base qualities were kept.

Summary of the overall study and its limitations: Most expanded thyroid clonotypes (frequency above 0.001) were also detected in blood, a finding suggesting that blood repertoires may reflect thyroid immune responses. In cross-validation, a model built on a 13 V-J signature told ophthalmopathy apart from stable hyperthyroidism with roughly 87% sensitivity and around 83% specificity, and in testing the same model reached 80%/75%. In validation, progression to ophthalmopathy was predicted by the model with 70.59% sensitivity and around 75% specificity, a median of roughly 6.4 months before onset. Sample size was not statistically predetermined, and investigators were not blinded to group allocation.

In the ophthalmopathy patients, disease was moderately to severely active, with a Clinical Activity Score of 3 or more, a NOSPECS grade of 4 or more, and a duration of less than 3 months. Exclusion was applied to patients with uncontrolled infections, other autoimmune diseases, pregnancy or lactation. Clinical symptoms, serum thyroxine and TRAb, thyroid ultrasound, and orbital computed tomography formed the basis for the diagnoses. PBMCs were separated from under 12 ml of fresh peripheral blood using Ficoll-Paque density gradient centrifugation. Total RNA was extracted using Trizol reagent, and RNA quality was assessed on an Agilent 2100 Bioanalyzer. Amplification of TCR beta CDR3 regions was carried out from RNA transcripts. A first-round RT-PCR of the TCR CDR3 used the HTBI primer set with the Qiagen OneStep RT-PCR kit. Libraries were constructed in a second round of multiplex PCR, after which size selection and purification were performed. Libraries were sequenced paired-end with 100 bp reads on an Illumina HiSeq2000. Under the source paper's analysis protocol: Raw data were processed with SOAPnuke, discarding reads with adapters, uncalled bases, mean Phred below 15, or no exact constant-primer or identifier match. High-quality paired reads were merged using COPE v1.2.5, and each unique nucleotide sequence was defined as a clonotype. MiTCR v1.1 was used to align clonotypes to the IMGT TRBV, TRBD and TRBJ reference segments. Analysis was restricted to V-J combinations with a frequency above 0.0001, which covered approximately 99% of repertoires. The TCS score was defined as the ratio of F50 (clonal expansion) to E x V (chaos), calculated using BLOSUM62-based TCRdist between CDR3 peptides within each V-J. Welch's t-statistics and random forest reduced 450 to 600 V-J features to 10 to 15, which were used in a naive Bayes classifier (R e1071). TCRdb itself trimmed the public reads at Q25 with fastp, ran MiXCR and retained productive beta chains. Identical CDR3 protein sequences are pooled into one entry, listed with their most common genes and DNA. In this record, the V and J calls reflect TCRdb's handling and not the investigators' own analysis. This sample holds a few hundred thousand distinct CDR3 sequences; approximately 16% were observed only once. The biggest ten clones account for about 29% of the sample.

This chain joins TRBV20-1 to TRBJ1-5, with the D gene uncertain. Sequenced material: blood. This sequence was found in a woman under 40 with Graves' ophthalmopathy. The CDR3 protein is CSAQMYSSNQPQHF. DNA sequence: TGCAGTGCTCAAATGTACAGTAGCAATCAGCCCCAGCATTTT.